What follows are 26 T cell receptor beta chains derived from one specimen sequenced in a study of T cells after yellow fever vaccination. TCRdb recomputed calls from the 5' RACE reads with MiXCR, one row per CDR3 protein. The sample yields 65,000 to 70,000 distinct CDR3 sequences, 5% to 6.5% seen once. Sequenced here: CD4+ T cells sorted from PBMCs, sampled more than 14 days after the first yellow fever vaccination. The receptors stem from a man younger than 30 who received the YFV17D yellow fever vaccine.

This clonotype occurred many times. The V and J genes are TRBV7-2 and TRBJ2-7, with a possible D match to TRBD1 (6 bases). CDR3 length: 13 amino acids. Trimming left V 1 base short and J 6 bases short, with 10 bases between. Germline V gene data show CDR1 as SGHTA and CDR2 as FQGNSA. CDR3 DNA: TGTGCCAGCAGCTTAGACAGGGCGGGCGAGCAGTACGTC. Its translation is CASSLDRAGEQYV.

This clonotype has at least ten counts. The genes are TRBV6-4 and TRBJ2-7, with D perhaps TRBD1 (7 bases). The CDR3 sequence is 15 residues long. V dropped 0 bases and J dropped 2 bases, with 11 bases sitting between them. The germline V gene has CDR1 MRHNA and CDR2 SNTAGT. The CDR3 DNA reads TGTGCCAGCAGTGACTCGACAGGGAGGCCCTACGAGCAGTACGTC. Its protein is CASSDSTGRPYEQYV.

The table lists this clonotype with many counts. V gene TRBV24-1 combines with J gene TRBJ2-1; tentatively, D is TRBD1 or TRBD2 (5 bases each). The CDR3 length is 16 residues. Between the trimmed V and J ends, which lost 1 base and 4 bases, there was a span of 13 bases. Germline V lookup: CDR1 KGHDR, CDR2 SFDVKD. DNA for the CDR3: TGTGCCACCAGTGATTTTGGTGAGGGGCTTTACAATGAGCAGTTCTTC. It codes for CATSDFGEGLYNEQFF.

This clonotype was counted ten times or more. The chain employs TRBV5-5 and TRBJ2-3; 10 nucleotides agree with TRBD1. With V trimmed by 0 bases and J by 4 bases, 5 bases remained unmatched. The CDR3 sequence is 16 residues long. Germline V CDR1 and CDR2: SGHKS, YYEKEE (reference sequence). The CDR3 is CASSLAGTGEADTQYF. The CDR3, as DNA: TGTGCCAGCAGCTTGGCGGGGACAGGGGAAGCAGATACGCAGTATTTT.

At least ten counts were recorded for this clonotype. The chain uses TRBV18 and TRBJ2-7, with 10 bases lining up with TRBD1. The CDR3 extends over 14 amino acids. Losses at the gene ends were 1 base for V and 7 bases for J; bases not matched to a gene: 4. CDR1 and CDR2 from the germline V gene are KGHSH and LQKENI. This CDR3 is CASSPRTGGGEQYV. CDR3 sequence (DNA): TGTGCCAGCTCACCACGGACAGGGGGGGGTGAGCAGTACGTC.

This clonotype was seen repeatedly, ten times or more. The J gene is TRBJ2-4, the V gene TRBV12-3 or TRBV12-4; 8 nucleotides agree with TRBD2. This CDR3 is 18 amino acids long. V lost 3 bases and J lost 0; bases outside the gene matches: 10. The CDR3 DNA follows: TGTGCCAGCAGTTTTGGAGCGGGGGCTCCGCTAGCCAAAAACATTCAGTACTTC. Translating gives CASSFGAGAPLAKNIQYF.

This clonotype was detected many times. The chain couples TRBV11-1 to TRBJ2-1; 14 bases map to TRBD2. Germline V gives CDR1 SGHAT, CDR2 FQDESV (reference sequence). With 3 bases clipped from V and 2 bases from J, the junction kept 6 bases outside the gene matches. The CDR3 runs 18 residues. CDR3 sequence reads: CASSLPGLAGVTYNEQFF. CDR3 nucleotides: TGTGCCAGCAGCTTGCCGGGACTAGCGGGGGTAACCTACAATGAGCAGTTCTTC.

The sample holds many counts of this clonotype. V gene TRBV10-3 combines with J gene TRBJ2-1, with D maybe TRBD1 (6 bases). V was clipped by 6 bases and J by 2 bases, with 20 bases between them. This CDR3 spans 17 amino acids. Germline CDR1 and CDR2: ENHRY and SYGVKD. CDR3 coding DNA: TGTGCCATCAGGGGAATGACAGGCCAAGGGCCCTACAATGAGCAGTTCTTC. Translation gives CAIRGMTGQGPYNEQFF.

This clonotype was recorded many times. This rearrangement joins TRBV5-1 to TRBJ1-2; D is perhaps TRBD1 (5 bases). This CDR3 has 16 amino acids. Germline CDR1 SGHRS, CDR2 YFSETQ. Trimming took 4 bases from V and 5 from J, leaving 21 bases between them. CDR3 in amino acids: CASSETPGTVGYGYTF. As DNA, the CDR3 is TGCGCCAGCAGCGAAACTCCAGGGACGGTGGGATATGGCTACACCTTC.

This clonotype occurred many times. The chain links TRBV12-3 or TRBV12-4 to TRBJ1-2; 7 positions match TRBD1. The length of the CDR3 is 14 residues. V was pared by 6 bases and J by 0 bases, with 4 bases of the junction left unmatched. CDR3 sequence reads: CASREGQSNYGYTF. In DNA form, the CDR3 reads TGTGCCAGCAGAGAGGGACAGTCTAACTATGGCTACACCTTC.

In this sample, this clonotype turned up many times. V and J are TRBV20-1 and TRBJ2-3; TRBD2 agrees at 8 bases. The CDR3 is 16 residues long. Germline values: CDR1 DFQATT, CDR2 SNEGSKA (reference sequence). The junction had 17 bases not matched to a gene; V was cut back by 7 bases and J by 5 bases. The CDR3 loop reads CSDPRGTYSGVDTQYF. Here the CDR3 DNA reads TGCAGTGACCCCCGGGGAACTTATAGCGGGGTAGATACGCAGTATTTT.

This clonotype was seen at least ten times. The CDR3 protein is CATTQGPIQYF. For the CDR3, the DNA is TGTGCCACCACCCAGGGACCCATTCAGTACTTC. The V gene is TRBV15, the J gene TRBJ2-4; either TRBD1 or TRBD2 may fit D (5 bases each). V gave up 7 bases and J gave up 9 bases, with 10 bases separating them. The CDR3 length is 11 residues. Germline V gene data show CDR1 as LNHNV and CDR2 as YYDKDF (reference sequence).

This clonotype has a count of ten or more. The V and J genes are TRBV20-1 and TRBJ2-1; D unclear. CDR3 length equals 12 residues. V shed 2 bases and J shed 7 bases, with 9 bases lying between them. The V gene's germline CDR1 is DFQATT and CDR2 SNEGSKA (reference sequence). This CDR3 is CSARPTENEQFF. In nucleotides, the CDR3 is TGCAGTGCTAGACCTACCGAAAATGAGCAGTTCTTC.

This clonotype was detected many times. The rearrangement uses TRBV12-3 or TRBV12-4 and TRBJ1-3; 8 bases line up with TRBD1. Losses at the gene ends were 6 bases for V and 0 bases for J; bases not matched to a gene: 10. The CDR3 totals 17 residues. CDR3 in DNA: TGTGCCAGCAGGAAGACCGGACAGGGAGTCTCTGGAAACACCATATATTTT. This codes for CASRKTGQGVSGNTIYF.

Details on this clonotype: A much larger clone lies a single base off, so this may be a read error. This chain joins TRBV5-1 and TRBJ2-2, with D maybe TRBD1 (6 bases). This CDR3 region has 15 residues. Germline CDR1 and CDR2: SGHRS and YFSETQ. The CDR3 DNA reads TGCGCCAGCAGCTTCCGGGACACAGGAACCGGGGTGCTGTTTTTT. Encoded protein: CASSFRDTGTGVLFF.

This clonotype showed up many times. The CDR3 DNA sequence: TGTGCCAGCTCGGGACCCGAGTCCATTCAGTACTTC. Its protein product is CASSGPESIQYF. V is TRBV18 and J is TRBJ2-4, with D possibly called TRBD1 or TRBD2 (5 bases each). CDR3 size: 12 residues. From germline, CDR1 is KGHSH and CDR2 LQKENI. V shed 6 bases and J shed 9 bases, with 12 bases lying between them.

This chain joins TRBV29-1 and TRBJ1-1; 7 nucleotides agree with TRBD1. V gave up 7 bases and J gave up 7 bases; unmatched junction bases: 6. Germline CDR1 reads SQVTM; CDR2 reads ANQGSEA. The CDR3 is 11 amino acids. CDR3: CSAYRGGEAFF. CDR3 coding DNA: TGCAGCGCCTACAGGGGAGGTGAAGCTTTCTTT.

This clonotype was counted ten times or more. This rearrangement joins TRBV20-1 to TRBJ2-1; 7 bases align to TRBD2. Germline CDR1 reads DFQATT; CDR2 reads SNEGSKA (reference sequence). The CDR3 is 14 amino acids. V lost 2 bases, J lost 8 bases, and 9 bases stayed unmatched. The CDR3 here is CSARPPGGIHEQFF. CDR3 sequence (DNA): TGCAGTGCTAGACCCCCCGGGGGGATCCATGAGCAGTTCTTC.

The chain has TRBV18 and TRBJ1-3; a possible D gene is TRBD1 (6 bases). The CDR3 extends over 17 amino acids. Germline lookup yields CDR1 KGHSH and CDR2 LQKENI. V dropped 2 bases and J dropped 4 bases, with 18 bases sitting between them. The CDR3 region is CASSPKAGAVSGNTIYF. CDR3 nucleotide sequence: TGTGCCAGCTCACCAAAAGCAGGGGCTGTCTCGGGAAACACCATATATTTT. Full variable domain (outside the CDR3, taken from reference TRBV18 and TRBJ1-3): NAGVMQNPRHLVRRRGQEARLRCSPMKGHSHVYWYRQLPEEGLKFMVYLQKENIIDESGMPKERFSAEFPKEGPSILRIQQVVRGDSAAYFCASSPKAGAVSGNTIYFGEGSWLTVV.

In its sample, this clonotype was seen many times. J is TRBJ2-7 and V is TRBV20-1; D unclear. The CDR3 is made up of 14 amino acids. Germline V gene lookup returns CDR1 DFQATT and CDR2 SNEGSKA (reference sequence). The V end was cut by 4 bases, the J end by 2 bases, with 15 bases between. The CDR3 region has the DNA TGCAGTGCTACCGAAACGGACCCCCCCTACGAGCAGTACGTC. It codes for CSATETDPPYEQYV.

Ten or more counts support this clonotype. Here the CDR3 DNA reads TGCGCCAGCAGCCGTCAGGGGACTAGCGGGGGGGCCCGTAATGAGCAGTTCTTC. This gives the protein CASSRQGTSGGARNEQFF. This chain uses TRBV4-3 with TRBJ2-1; 16 bases map to TRBD2. This CDR3 contains 18 residues. V shed 4 bases and J 7 bases; nucleotides not matched to a gene: 10. Germline lookup yields CDR1 LGHNA and CDR2 YSLEER.

This clonotype was observed at least ten times. DNA of the CDR3: TGTGCCAGCAGCTTATTGTGGGACCAGCCCCAGCATTTT. Its protein is CASSLLWDQPQHF. J is TRBJ1-5 and V is TRBV7-9, with D possibly TRBD1 on 5 matching bases. Germline CDR1 is SEHNR and CDR2 is FQNEAQ (reference sequence). This CDR3 has 13 residues. Trimming removed 2 bases from V and 7 bases from J, with 9 bases in between.

This clonotype has ten or more counts. This chain joins TRBV5-6 and TRBJ1-5, with D possibly TRBD1 on 6 matching bases. Germline loops: CDR1 SGHDT, CDR2 YYEEEE. V was clipped by 8 bases and J by 9 bases, with 21 bases between them. This CDR3 region has 14 residues. The CDR3 region is CASSRRQEGGPQHF. CDR3 nucleotides: TGTGCCAGTAGCAGGAGACAGGAGGGAGGGCCCCAGCATTTT.

This clonotype was seen at least ten times. J is TRBJ2-3 and V is TRBV23-1, with D hard to call. TRBV23-1 qualifies as an ORF whose function is uncertain. CDR3 length equals 15 residues. Trimming removed 2 bases from V and 2 bases from J, with 11 bases in between. CDR3 bases: TGCGCCAGCAGTCAACCCTCTAGACTCACAGATACGCAGTATTTT. Its protein is CASSQPSRLTDTQYF.

This clonotype was recorded at least ten times. The chain has TRBV19 and TRBJ2-6; D unresolved. Germline CDR1 LNHDA, CDR2 SQIVND (reference sequence). The V end was cut by 1 base, the J end by 1 base, with 5 bases between. The CDR3 sequence is 15 residues long. The CDR3 reads CASSIGVSGANVLTF. CDR3 nucleotide sequence: TGTGCCAGTAGTATAGGAGTGTCTGGGGCCAACGTCCTGACTTTC.

The table lists this clonotype with many counts. The chain employs TRBV10-3 and TRBJ2-2, with D possibly matching TRBD2 (5 bases). CDR3 length: 11 residues. V was shortened by 6 bases and J by 7 bases, with 6 bases between the two germline ends. The germline gives CDR1 ENHRY, CDR2 SYGVKD. The CDR3 here is CAISEGGELFF. DNA for the CDR3: TGTGCCATCAGCGAGGGCGGGGAGCTGTTTTTT.